The 19 T cell receptor beta chains given below trace back to one sample, sequenced in a study of T cell responses to AZD1222 COVID-19 vaccine. Sequencing used immunoSEQ multiplex PCR; TCRdb keeps in-frame clones, though not all of them. The sample lists 75,000 to 95,000 clones, more than 75% occurring once. The specimen was peripheral blood, collected on day 0 of AZD1222 vaccination. All receptors derive from an adult in good health.

The chain links TRBV11-3 to TRBJ1-2; D gene uncertain. The germline V and J ends were trimmed by 5 bases and 2 bases, with 12 bases remaining between them. This CDR3 is 14 amino acids long. CDR1 is SGHNT and CDR2 is YENEEA in the germline V gene. CDR3 sequence reads: CASSLNLGNYGYTF. CDR3 coding DNA: TGTGCCAGCAGCCTTAACCTGGGAAACTATGGCTACACCTTC.

The chain couples TRBV6-5 to TRBJ1-1, with 7 bases aligning to TRBD1. The CDR3 covers 14 residues. V dropped 8 bases and J dropped 5; count of bases not matched to a gene: 11. The V gene's germline CDR1 is MNHEY and CDR2 SVGAGI. The CDR3 region is CASGKDRRATEAFF. In nucleotides, the CDR3 is TGTGCCAGCGGAAAGGACAGGAGGGCAACTGAAGCTTTCTTT.

The chain couples TRBV7-9 to TRBJ2-7; D gene ambiguous. V lost 5 bases and J lost 0, with 11 bases in between. The germline gives CDR1 SEHNR, CDR2 FQNEAQ (reference sequence). The CDR3 is made up of 14 amino acids. The CDR3 protein is CASSPSTLSYEQYF. The CDR3 nucleotides read TGTGCCAGCAGCCCTTCGACACTCTCCTACGAGCAGTACTTC.

The chain carries TRBV4-1 and TRBJ2-7, with TRBD1 matching over 10 bases. This CDR3 region has 14 residues. The germline V gene has CDR1 MGHRA and CDR2 YSYEKL. J gave up 4 bases and V 4 bases, and 4 bases lay outside the gene matches. Here the CDR3 reads CASSLTGGGYEQYF. CDR3 nucleotide sequence: TGCGCCAGCAGCCTGACAGGGGGCGGGTACGAGCAGTACTTC.

DNA for the CDR3: TGTGCCAGCAGTTTATCCCCGGACACACGGGATCAGCCCCAGCATTTT. Translating gives CASSLSPDTRDQPQHF. This chain uses TRBV27 with TRBJ1-5, with D perhaps matching TRBD1 (5 bases). The germline V and J ends were trimmed by 0 bases and 5 bases, with 14 bases remaining between them. This CDR3 comprises 16 residues. The germline V gene has CDR1 MNHEY and CDR2 SMNVEV (reference sequence).

The chain carries TRBV7-8 and TRBJ1-5; 8 bases map to TRBD1. The germline gives CDR1 SGHVS, CDR2 FQNEAQ. After removal of 5 bases from V and 4 bases from J, the junction contained 7 bases not matched to a gene. This CDR3 spans 15 amino acids. The CDR3 bases are TGTGCCAGCAGCCGTACAGGGGGGCTTAATCAGCCCCAGCATTTT. This translates into CASSRTGGLNQPQHF.

Comment on this clone: Its ends do not fully match the called genes, so a read error is possible. V is TRBV7-8 and J is TRBJ1-2; no reliable D call. The germline V gene has CDR1 SGHVS and CDR2 FQNEAQ. The CDR3 sequence is 11 residues long. This CDR3 is CASSYLETTFF. The DNA of the CDR3 is TGTGCCAGCAGCTACCTAGAGACAACCTTCTTC. Combining the CDR3 with reference TRBV7-8 and TRBJ1-2 gives the whole variable domain GAGVSQSPRYKVAKRGQDVALRCDPISGHVSLFWYQQALGQGPEFLTYFQNEAQLDKSGLPSDRFFAERPEGSVSTLKIQRTQQEDSAVYLCASSYLETTFFGSGTRLTVV.

V gene TRBV5-1 combines with J gene TRBJ1-4, with D maybe TRBD1 (5 bases). The V gene lost 3 bases and the J gene lost 4 bases, with 10 bases spanning the gap. CDR3 length: 14 amino acids. From germline, CDR1 is SGHRS and CDR2 YFSETQ. CDR3 sequence (DNA): TGCGCCAGCAGCTCCGGAAGGGGTAATGAAAAACTGTTTTTT. This gives the protein CASSSGRGNEKLFF.

A note on this clone: The sample carries other DNA sequences with the same CDR3. V usage is TRBV20-1 and J usage is TRBJ1-1; a weak D match, TRBD1 (6 bases). This CDR3 spans 12 amino acids. Germline V lookup: CDR1 DFQATT, CDR2 SNEGSKA (reference sequence). Trimming took off 3 bases at V and 5 bases at J, with 10 bases between the two ends. The CDR3 reads CSASPRGTEAFF. DNA of the CDR3: TGCAGTGCTAGTCCCAGGGGAACTGAAGCTTTCTTT.

The chain joins TRBV12-3 or TRBV12-4 to TRBJ1-1; D is unclear. CDR3 length equals 12 residues. V shed 4 bases and J shed 8 bases, with 11 bases lying between them. The CDR3 nucleotides are TGTGCCAGCAGTTATGTTCAGGCGGAAGCTTTCTTT. It is translated as CASSYVQAEAFF.

The gene calls are TRBV9 and TRBJ1-3; D is unresolved. The CDR3 totals 12 residues. V lost 3 bases, J lost 7 bases, and 8 bases lay in between. The V gene's germline CDR1 is SGDLS and CDR2 YYNGEE. The CDR3 coding sequence is TGTGCCAGCAGCGCCGCGTCGAACACCATATATTTT. The encoded protein is CASSAASNTIYF.

The genes are TRBV5-1 and TRBJ2-7; D is possibly TRBD1 or TRBD2 (5 bases each). The germline V gene encodes CDR1 SGHRS and CDR2 YFSETQ. V lost 4 bases, J lost 9 bases, and 23 bases lay in between. This CDR3 is built from 15 residues. The CDR3 sequence is CASSRGPGINGRQYF. As DNA, the CDR3 is TGCGCCAGCAGCCGGGGCCCGGGGATAAACGGTCGGCAGTACTTC.

This clone was found a few times. This chain's CDR3 is CARHKTGSTDTQYF. In nucleotides, the CDR3 is TGTGCCAGACATAAGACTGGTAGCACAGATACGCAGTATTTT. The rearrangement links TRBV2 to TRBJ2-3, with unresolved D. Germline V lookup: CDR1 SNHLY, CDR2 FYNNEI. The CDR3 length is 14 residues. V was trimmed by 9 bases and J by 0 bases, leaving 13 bases between them.

V and J are TRBV5-1 and TRBJ1-3; no firm D call. Germline V gives CDR1 SGHRS, CDR2 YFSETQ. V was pared by 4 bases and J by 4 bases, with 15 bases between. This CDR3 contains 15 residues. This CDR3 is CASSPGGPLGNTIYF. The CDR3, as DNA: TGCGCCAGCAGCCCCGGCGGACCTCTGGGAAACACCATATATTTT.

The chain carries TRBV2 and TRBJ1-6, with TRBD1 identical over 8 bases. Germline CDR1 is SNHLY and CDR2 is FYNNEI. This CDR3 has 17 amino acids. V trimming: 7 bases; J trimming: 7 bases; junction bases outside the gene matches: 15. DNA of the CDR3: TGTGCCAGCAAAAGCCGGGCAGGGGGCGCGGGGAATTCACCCCTCCACTTT. It yields the protein CASKSRAGGAGNSPLHF.

The chain is built from TRBV5-4 and TRBJ1-5; D is uncertain. Per the germline V gene, CDR1 is SGHNT and CDR2 is YYREEE (reference sequence). The CDR3 consists of 15 residues. V lost 4 bases to trimming and J lost 4 bases, with 15 bases between them. In DNA form, the CDR3 reads TGTGCCAGCAGCGTAGACGGGGTGTTAAATCAGCCCCAGCATTTT. Protein sequence: CASSVDGVLNQPQHF.

The chain carries TRBV12-3 or TRBV12-4 and TRBJ1-2; 8 nucleotides line up with TRBD1. The length of the CDR3 is 13 residues. V was pared by 7 bases and J by 8 bases, with 9 bases of the junction left unmatched. The CDR3: CASTYTGGGGYTF. The CDR3 DNA is TGTGCCAGCACCTATACAGGGGGTGGCGGCTACACCTTC.

The chain joins TRBV28 to TRBJ2-7, with D perhaps TRBD2 (5 bases). The germline V and J ends were trimmed by 5 bases and 3 bases, with 14 bases remaining between them. CDR1 and CDR2 from the germline V gene are MDHEN and SYDVKM. CDR3 length: 14 amino acids. The CDR3 DNA sequence: TGTGCCAGCAGTATACTCACGGGAAGCTACGAGCAGTACTTC. Protein product: CASSILTGSYEQYF. Full variable domain (rest looked up from reference TRBV28 and TRBJ2-7): DVKVTQSSRYLVKRTGEKVFLECVQDMDHENMFWYRQDPGLGLRLIYFSYDVKMKEKGDIPEGYSVSREKKERFSLILESASTNQTSMYLCASSILTGSYEQYFGPGTRLTVT.

The chain links TRBV6-6 to TRBJ1-1; TRBD1 might be the D (5 bases). This CDR3 region has 15 residues. CDR1 is MNHNY, CDR2 SVGAGI, per germline (reference sequence). V was trimmed by 6 bases and J by 4 bases, leaving 18 bases between them. The CDR3 region is CASSQQVYSSTEAFF. Here the CDR3 DNA reads TGTGCCAGCAGCCAACAGGTCTACTCTTCCACTGAAGCTTTCTTT.